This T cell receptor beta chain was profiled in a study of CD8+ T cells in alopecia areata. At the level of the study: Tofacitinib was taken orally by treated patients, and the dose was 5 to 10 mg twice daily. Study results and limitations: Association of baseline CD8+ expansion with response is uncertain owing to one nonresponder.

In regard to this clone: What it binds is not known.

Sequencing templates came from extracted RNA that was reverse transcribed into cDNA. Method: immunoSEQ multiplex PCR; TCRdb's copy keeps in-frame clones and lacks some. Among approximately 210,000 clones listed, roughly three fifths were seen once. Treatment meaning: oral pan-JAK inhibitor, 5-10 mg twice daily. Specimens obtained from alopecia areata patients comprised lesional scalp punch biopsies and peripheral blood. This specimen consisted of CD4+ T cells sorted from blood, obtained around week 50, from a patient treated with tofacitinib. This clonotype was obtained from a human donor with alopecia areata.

The chain's CDR3 is CASSLERTMGQFF. The CDR3 DNA is TGTGCCAGCAGCTTGGAGAGGACTATGGGACAGTTCTTC. V gene TRBV5-6 combines with J gene TRBJ2-1; possible D gene TRBD2, 6 bases. CDR1 is SGHDT and CDR2 is YYEEEE in the germline V gene. Trimming removed 0 bases from V and 13 bases from J, with 14 bases in between. This CDR3 is 13 amino acids long.